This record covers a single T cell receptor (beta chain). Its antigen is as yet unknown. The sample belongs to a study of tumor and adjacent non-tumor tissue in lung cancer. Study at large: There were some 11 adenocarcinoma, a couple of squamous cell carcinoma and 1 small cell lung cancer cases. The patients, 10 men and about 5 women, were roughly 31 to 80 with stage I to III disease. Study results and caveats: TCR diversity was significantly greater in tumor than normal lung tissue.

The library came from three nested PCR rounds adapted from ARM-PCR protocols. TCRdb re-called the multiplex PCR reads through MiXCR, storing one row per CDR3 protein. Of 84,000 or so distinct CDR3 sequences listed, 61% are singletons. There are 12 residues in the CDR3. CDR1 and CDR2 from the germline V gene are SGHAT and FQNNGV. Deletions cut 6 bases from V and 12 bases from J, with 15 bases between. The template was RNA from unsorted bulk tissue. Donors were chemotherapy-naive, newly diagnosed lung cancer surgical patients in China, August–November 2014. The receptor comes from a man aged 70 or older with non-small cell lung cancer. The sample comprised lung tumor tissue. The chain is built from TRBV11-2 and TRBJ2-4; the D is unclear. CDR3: CASSLTKNTQYF. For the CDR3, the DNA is TGTGCCAGCAGTTTAACCAAAAATACTCAGTACTTC.